The 26 T cell receptor beta chains below were found in one sample sequenced in a study of control samples from healthy donors and cancer patients. The method was immunoSEQ multiplex PCR; TCRdb's version includes in-frame clones alone and lacks a portion of them. This table has some 28,000 clones, 79% appearing once. The specimen sequenced was PBMCs. Source of these receptors: a man aged 60 to 69 with head and neck cancer.

This clone was counted a few times. This chain connects TRBV9 to TRBJ2-3; perhaps TRBD1 as D (5 bases). The germline gives CDR1 SGDLS, CDR2 YYNGEE. The V and J ends lost 2 bases and 0 bases respectively, with 7 bases between them. The CDR3 has 14 amino acids. DNA for the CDR3: TGTGCCAGCAGCGTCAGGGCGAGCACAGATACGCAGTATTTT. It codes for CASSVRASTDTQYF. Together with reference TRBV9 and TRBJ2-3, the CDR3 gives the full variable domain: DSGVTQTPKHLITATGQRVTLRCSPRSGDLSVYWYQQSLDQGLQFLIQYYNGEERAKGNILERFSAQQFPDLHSELNLSSLELGDSALYFCASSVRASTDTQYFGPGTRLTVL.

This chain joins TRBV28 and TRBJ2-7; D remains unclear. V shed 5 bases and J shed 5 bases, with 16 bases lying between them. CDR1 and CDR2 (germline): MDHEN, SYDVKM. This CDR3 contains 14 residues. CDR3 sequence reads: CASSKTVSSDEQYF. DNA for the CDR3: TGTGCCAGCAGTAAGACTGTCTCCTCTGACGAGCAGTACTTC.

This chain uses TRBV2 with TRBJ1-1; 7 bases fit TRBD1. V dropped 1 base and J dropped 7; count of bases not matched to a gene: 3. Germline values: CDR1 SNHLY, CDR2 FYNNEI. The CDR3 length is 13 residues. The CDR3 here is CASSEGGDSEAFF. CDR3 nucleotide sequence: TGTGCCAGCAGTGAAGGTGGGGACAGTGAAGCTTTCTTT. Using reference TRBV2 and TRBJ1-1 for the parts outside the CDR3, the full variable domain is EPEVTQTPSHQVTQMGQEVILRCVPISNHLYFYWYRQILGQKVEFLVSFYNNEISEKSEIFDDQFSVERPDGSNFTLKIRSTKLEDSAMYFCASSEGGDSEAFFGQGTRLTVV.

With regard to this clone: At one boundary the junction diverges from the germline segment, which might be a read error. The V call is TRBV5-5, the J call TRBJ1-1; no clear D gene. The CDR3 has 14 residues. Germline CDR1 reads SGHKS; CDR2 reads YYEKEE (reference sequence). Written as DNA, the CDR3 is TGTGCCAGCAGATTGGACCCGGGGAACACTGAAGCTTTCTTT. Protein sequence: CASRLDPGNTEAFF. Supplemented by reference TRBV5-5 and TRBJ1-1, the full variable domain reads DAGVTQSPTHLIKTRGQQVTLRCSPISGHKSVSWYQQVLGQGPQFIFQYYEKEERGRGNFPDRFSARQFPNYSSELNVNALLLGDSALYLCASRLDPGNTEAFFGQGTRLTVV.

This rearrangement joins TRBV19 to TRBJ2-6, with no clear D. V dropped 6 bases and J dropped 0 bases, with 9 bases sitting between them. This CDR3 has 15 residues. Germline V gene lookup returns CDR1 LNHDA and CDR2 SQIVND (reference sequence). The CDR3 loop reads CASSKQSSGANVLTF. The CDR3 DNA sequence: TGTGCCAGTAGCAAGCAAAGCTCTGGGGCCAACGTCCTGACTTTC.

The chain uses TRBV5-1 and TRBJ1-1; D is perhaps TRBD1 (6 bases). The germline CDR1 and CDR2 sequences are SGHRS and YFSETQ. V was trimmed by 6 bases and J by 6 bases, leaving 21 bases between them. The length of the CDR3 is 15 residues. CDR3 DNA: TGCGCCAGCACCAGAGACAGGACCGTCACCGCTGAAGCTTTCTTT. Translation: CASTRDRTVTAEAFF. The full variable domain, with the rest looked up from reference TRBV5-1 and TRBJ1-1, is KAGVTQTPRYLIKTRGQQVTLSCSPISGHRSVSWYQQTPGQGLQFLFEYFSETQRNKGNFPGRFSGRQFSNSRSEMNVSTLELGDSALYLCASTRDRTVTAEAFFGQGTRLTVV.

The chain employs TRBV2 and TRBJ2-1, with 10 bases identical to TRBD2. Trimming at V came to 8 bases and at J to 5 bases, leaving 6 bases not matched to a gene. The CDR3 contains 14 residues. Per the germline V gene, CDR1 is SNHLY and CDR2 is FYNNEI. The CDR3, as DNA: TGTGCCAGCCTTAAGCGGGAGGGGAACAATGAGCAGTTCTTC. Amino acids: CASLKREGNNEQFF. Based on the CDR3 plus reference TRBV2 and TRBJ2-1, the full variable domain is EPEVTQTPSHQVTQMGQEVILRCVPISNHLYFYWYRQILGQKVEFLVSFYNNEISEKSEIFDDQFSVERPDGSNFTLKIRSTKLEDSAMYFCASLKREGNNEQFFGPGTRLTVL.

The V and J genes are TRBV11-2 and TRBJ2-1; a weak D match, TRBD2 (6 bases). V lost 5 bases to trimming and J lost 0 bases, with 17 bases between them. Germline V gives CDR1 SGHAT, CDR2 FQNNGV. This CDR3 is 17 amino acids long. CDR3 DNA: TGTGCCAGCAGCCCCCAAGCGGGCAGCCACTCCTACAATGAGCAGTTCTTC. This encodes CASSPQAGSHSYNEQFF.

The J gene is TRBJ2-1, the V gene TRBV6-2 or TRBV6-3; D gene unclear. V gave up 0 bases and J gave up 4 bases, with 16 bases separating them. The length of the CDR3 is 17 residues. Germline loops: CDR1 MNHEY, CDR2 SVGEGT. The CDR3 DNA sequence: TGTGCCAGCAGTTACTCGCCGCTTGGCGGCTTATACAATGAGCAGTTCTTC. This translates into CASSYSPLGGLYNEQFF.

The chain carries TRBV3-1 (or the pseudogene TRBV3-2) and TRBJ1-2; no reliable D call. Germline V gene data show CDR1 as LGHDT and CDR2 as YNNKEL (reference sequence). V was pared by 4 bases and J by 4 bases, with 13 bases between. The CDR3 length is 14 residues. CDR3 in amino acids: CASSLSSLGYGYTF. CDR3 bases: TGTGCCAGCAGCCTAAGCAGTCTAGGCTATGGCTACACCTTC.

The rearrangement links TRBV6-6 to TRBJ2-7; D unresolved. Germline V gene lookup returns CDR1 MNHNY and CDR2 SVGAGI (reference sequence). The V end lost 4 bases, the J end lost 0 bases, and 10 bases lay between the germline ends. This CDR3 has 14 amino acids. The CDR3 protein is CASSFYANSYEQYF. The CDR3 DNA reads TGTGCCAGCAGTTTCTACGCTAACTCCTACGAGCAGTACTTC.

The chain links TRBV5-5 to TRBJ2-2, with unresolved D. CDR1 and CDR2 (germline): SGHKS, YYEKEE (reference sequence). This CDR3 has 13 amino acids. V gave up 0 bases and J gave up 8 bases, with 8 bases separating them. The CDR3 reads CASSLGTVGELFF. In DNA, the CDR3 is TGTGCCAGCAGCTTGGGAACGGTAGGGGAGCTGTTTTTT.

The chain couples TRBV6-1 to TRBJ2-3, with D possibly being TRBD1 or TRBD2 (5 bases each). There are 17 residues in the CDR3. V was clipped by 0 bases and J by 0 bases, with 13 bases between them. Germline V lookup: CDR1 MNHNS, CDR2 SASEGT. CDR3 coding DNA: TGTGCCAGCAGTGAAGCGAGGGGCCCCGCTAGCACAGATACGCAGTATTTT. It codes for CASSEARGPASTDTQYF.

In nucleotides, the CDR3 is TGTGCCAGCAGCTTATCAGAGACCAATGAGCAGTTCTTC. Its protein is CASSLSETNEQFF. The rearrangement uses TRBV11-1 and TRBJ2-1, with D unclear. The CDR3 totals 13 residues. Germline CDR1 is SGHAT and CDR2 is FQDESV (reference sequence). Trimming removed 2 bases from V and 6 bases from J, with 8 bases in between. Together with reference TRBV11-1 and TRBJ2-1, the CDR3 gives the full variable domain: EAEVAQSPRYKITEKSQAVAFWCDPISGHATLYWYRQILGQGPELLVQFQDESVVDDSQLPKDRFSAERLKGVDSTLKIQPAELGDSAMYLCASSLSETNEQFFGPGTRLTVL.

CDR3 in amino acids: CATSFQETQYF. CDR3 in DNA: TGTGCCACCAGTTTCCAAGAGACCCAGTACTTC. The chain uses TRBV24-1 and TRBJ2-5; D remains unclear. Germline CDR1 and CDR2: KGHDR and SFDVKD. The CDR3 extends over 11 amino acids. V shed 6 bases and J shed 1 base, with 2 bases lying between them.

The chain carries TRBV7-8 and TRBJ2-7, with 12 nucleotides matching TRBD2. The ends lost 4 bases at V and 0 bases at J; junction bases unmatched: 7. CDR3 length: 17 residues. Germline V gene data show CDR1 as SGHVS and CDR2 as FQNEAQ. CDR3 sequence: CASSSRTSGTYSYEQYF. CDR3 nucleotides: TGTGCCAGCAGCTCACGGACTAGCGGGACCTACTCCTACGAGCAGTACTTC.

The chain joins TRBV6-4 to TRBJ2-3; 9 bases line up with TRBD2. The V gene's germline CDR1 is MRHNA and CDR2 SNTAGT. This CDR3 region has 16 residues. Trimming took 8 bases from V and 6 from J; bases not matched to a gene: 15. The CDR3 sequence: CASRRGVAGDMDTQYF. CDR3 DNA: TGTGCCAGCCGAAGGGGAGTAGCGGGGGATATGGATACGCAGTATTTT.

This chain connects TRBV11-2 to TRBJ1-1; D is unclear. This CDR3 contains 13 residues. Trimming took off 1 base at V and 2 bases at J, with 5 bases between the two ends. Germline CDR1 and CDR2: SGHAT and FQNNGV. The CDR3 is CASSLGINTEAFF. The CDR3 nucleotides read TGTGCCAGCAGCTTAGGGATAAACACTGAAGCTTTCTTT.

This clone has only one observation. The chain employs TRBV19 and TRBJ1-2; a weak D match, TRBD1 (5 bases). CDR1 and CDR2 from the germline V gene are LNHDA and SQIVND (reference sequence). The V end was cut by 5 bases, the J end by 0 bases, with 10 bases between. CDR3 length: 14 residues. The CDR3 region has the DNA TGTGCCAGTAGTCAACGACAGTCTAACTATGGCTACACCTTC. It yields the protein CASSQRQSNYGYTF.

J is TRBJ2-5 and V is TRBV12-5; D is possibly TRBD2 (5 bases). Looked up from germline, CDR1 is LGHNT and CDR2 is FRNRAP. Trimming took 5 bases from V and 7 from J, leaving 23 bases between them. The CDR3 is made up of 16 amino acids. The CDR3 protein is CASGVSNVRASGTQYF. The CDR3 region has the DNA TGTGCTAGTGGTGTGTCTAATGTACGTGCCAGCGGGACCCAGTACTTC.

The CDR3 DNA is TGTGCCAGCTCTCCGAACAGGGGTAAGACAGATACGCAGTATTTT. Translated: CASSPNRGKTDTQYF. The rearrangement links TRBV18 to TRBJ2-3; 7 bases match TRBD1. Germline assignment: CDR1 KGHSH and CDR2 LQKENI. Trimming at V came to 6 bases and at J to 3 bases, leaving 9 bases not matched to a gene. The CDR3 covers 15 residues.

This rearrangement joins TRBV4-2 to TRBJ1-4; no firm D call. This CDR3 is 18 amino acids long. Germline lookup yields CDR1 LGHNA and CDR2 YNFKEQ. Trimming pared 0 bases from V and 0 bases from J, leaving 14 bases between. The CDR3 coding sequence is TGTGCCAGCAGCCAAGATGGCAGGCGGGCGGCAACTAATGAAAAACTGTTTTTT. It codes for CASSQDGRRAATNEKLFF.

DNA of the CDR3: TGTGCCAGCAGCTTGGAGACGGGACGGACCTCCTACGAGCAGTACTTC. It codes for CASSLETGRTSYEQYF. The gene calls are TRBV5-8 and TRBJ2-7; D might be TRBD1 or TRBD2, each matching 5 bases. This CDR3 has 16 amino acids. Germline V gene data show CDR1 as SGHTS and CDR2 as YDEGEE. V shed 0 bases and J shed 0 bases, with 13 bases lying between them.

This clone has just one count. This chain joins TRBV11-2 and TRBJ1-6; the match to TRBD1 covers 8 bases. Germline CDR1 SGHAT, CDR2 FQNNGV. There are 14 residues in the CDR3. Trimming at V came to 5 bases and at J to 10 bases, leaving 7 bases not matched to a gene. CDR3 amino acids: CASSPRQGSSPLHF. The CDR3 DNA is TGTGCCAGCAGCCCCCGACAGGGGAGCTCACCCCTCCACTTT.

The chain joins TRBV28 to TRBJ2-2; either TRBD1 or TRBD2 may supply D (6 bases each). Germline CDR1 MDHEN, CDR2 SYDVKM. CDR3 length: 14 amino acids. The V end was cut by 8 bases, the J end by 7 bases, with 17 bases between. The CDR3 sequence: CASSRGLEGGELFF. The CDR3 bases are TGTGCCAGCTCTCGGGGGCTTGAGGGCGGGGAGCTGTTTTTT.

This chain joins TRBV6-5 and TRBJ2-7; D uncertain. The CDR3 runs 15 residues. V was clipped by 5 bases and J by 0 bases, with 14 bases between them. Germline values: CDR1 MNHEY, CDR2 SVGAGI. CDR3: CASSRVNSGSYEQYF. In nucleotides, the CDR3 is TGTGCCAGCAGTCGGGTAAACAGTGGCTCCTACGAGCAGTACTTC.